Listed here are 25 T cell receptor beta chains from one sample, sequenced in a study of human thymus T cells. Resections removed during corrective heart surgery provided the thymus tissue used. The method was immunoSEQ multiplex PCR; TCRdb's version includes in-frame clones alone and lacks a portion of them. This sample has some 120,000 clones, with around 94% found just once. The sequenced sample consisted of thymus tissue. The origin of the receptors is a boy younger than two with a congenital heart defect but otherwise immunologically healthy.

This clone showed up just once. The chain is built from TRBV11-2 and TRBJ2-7, with D unresolved. Germline CDR1 is SGHAT and CDR2 is FQNNGV. The CDR3 totals 12 residues. Trimming shortened V by 5 bases and J by 2 bases, and 7 bases separated the two germline ends. CDR3 DNA sequence: TGTGCCAGCAGCACACTGGCCTACGAGCAGTACTTC. It encodes CASSTLAYEQYF.

V is TRBV30 and J is TRBJ2-7, with TRBD2 as a possible D gene (6 bases). V lost 2 bases to trimming and J lost 0 bases, with 11 bases between them. The CDR3 loop spans 14 amino acids. CDR1 is GTSNPN, CDR2 SVGIG, per germline (reference sequence). Here the CDR3 DNA reads TGTGCCTGGAGTAGGGACTCGCCCTCCTACGAGCAGTACTTC. Its protein is CAWSRDSPSYEQYF.

The V and J genes are TRBV7-2 and TRBJ1-2; unclear D gene. The V gene lost 3 bases and the J gene lost 6 bases, with 8 bases spanning the gap. Germline-derived CDR1 and CDR2 are SGHTA and FQGNSA. The CDR3 contains 12 residues. The CDR3 sequence: CASSFWGNGYTF. In DNA, the CDR3 is TGTGCCAGCAGCTTCTGGGGAAATGGCTACACCTTC.

The chain combines TRBV9 with TRBJ1-3; 8 nucleotides agree with TRBD1. CDR1 and CDR2 from the germline V gene are SGDLS and YYNGEE. There are 18 residues in the CDR3. The V segment lost 0 bases and the J segment 2 bases; nucleotides outside the gene matches: 10. CDR3 bases: TGTGCCAGCAGCGTAGGAGGACAGGGATTCACCCCTGGAAACACCATATATTTT. Translated, it gives CASSVGGQGFTPGNTIYF.

V and J are TRBV28 and TRBJ1-2; weak D call: TRBD1 (5 bases). Germline V gene data show CDR1 as MDHEN and CDR2 as SYDVKM. The CDR3 runs 14 residues. V dropped 3 bases and J dropped 4 bases, with 12 bases sitting between them. CDR3 in amino acids: CASSFQTVGYGYTF. The CDR3 nucleotides read TGTGCCAGCAGTTTCCAGACAGTAGGCTATGGCTACACCTTC.

V usage is TRBV29-1 and J usage is TRBJ2-7; either TRBD1 or TRBD2 may fit D (6 bases each). This CDR3 comprises 15 residues. V lost 1 base and J lost 4, with 17 bases in between. Looked up from germline, CDR1 is SQVTM and CDR2 is ANQGSEA. The CDR3 loop reads CSVEVLRGVGYEQYF. CDR3 in DNA: TGCAGCGTTGAAGTGTTGAGGGGGGTAGGGTACGAGCAGTACTTC.

The rearrangement joins TRBV30 to TRBJ1-2; the D is unclear. V lost 1 base and J lost 1, with 10 bases in between. CDR3 length: 14 amino acids. Germline V gene data show CDR1 as GTSNPN and CDR2 as SVGIG (reference sequence). The CDR3 DNA is TGTGCCTGGAGTGAAGCAGTTGATAACTATGGCTACACCTTC. This sequence encodes CAWSEAVDNYGYTF.

The rearrangement uses TRBV4-2 and TRBJ1-5, with D possibly TRBD1 on 5 matching bases. Germline CDR1 and CDR2: LGHNA and YNFKEQ. V was shortened by 1 base and J by 4 bases, with 8 bases between the two germline ends. The CDR3 runs 14 residues. DNA for the CDR3: TGTGCCAGCAGCCAAGGACCAGGGAATCAGCCCCAGCATTTT. Its protein is CASSQGPGNQPQHF.

The chain employs TRBV6-1 and TRBJ2-3; D unresolved. Germline V gives CDR1 MNHNS, CDR2 SASEGT. This CDR3 has 14 residues. Trimming took 0 bases from V and 4 from J, leaving 8 bases between them. The CDR3 sequence: CASSEAFSADTQYF. CDR3 in DNA: TGTGCCAGCAGTGAAGCGTTTTCCGCAGATACGCAGTATTTT.

The chain is built from TRBV27 and TRBJ1-5, with TRBD1 identical over 9 bases. The germline CDR1 and CDR2 sequences are MNHEY and SMNVEV (reference sequence). The CDR3 covers 14 residues. The junction had 5 bases not matched to a gene; V was cut back by 6 bases and J by 5 bases. CDR3 sequence reads: CASSGQGQDQPQHF. The DNA for the CDR3 is TGTGCCAGCAGCGGACAGGGGCAAGATCAGCCCCAGCATTTT.

The V and J genes are TRBV28 and TRBJ1-5, with 9 bases that match TRBD1. This CDR3 is built from 15 residues. Unmatched junction bases numbered 6, after V lost 6 bases and J lost 3 bases. Germline loops: CDR1 MDHEN, CDR2 SYDVKM. This CDR3 is CASRETQGANQPQHF. Written as DNA, the CDR3 is TGTGCCAGCAGGGAAACACAGGGGGCCAATCAGCCCCAGCATTTT.

J is TRBJ1-2 and V is TRBV28, with D perhaps matching TRBD1 (5 bases). The CDR3 length is 13 residues. Trimming removed 7 bases from V and 8 bases from J, with 17 bases in between. The germline V gene has CDR1 MDHEN and CDR2 SYDVKM. CDR3: CASNALGVIGYTF. CDR3 coding DNA: TGTGCCAGCAACGCCTTGGGGGTAATAGGCTACACCTTC.

This chain links TRBV5-6 with TRBJ1-1; 12 bases are shared with TRBD1. V dropped 5 bases and J dropped 0; count of bases not matched to a gene: 14. Germline CDR1 and CDR2: SGHDT and YYEEEE. This CDR3 comprises 19 residues. The DNA for the CDR3 is TGTGCCAGCAGGCCCCGGGACAGGGGGCGGGAGGGAATGAACACTGAAGCTTTCTTT. Translation gives CASRPRDRGREGMNTEAFF. Supplemented by reference TRBV5-6 and TRBJ1-1, the full variable domain reads DAGVTQSPTHLIKTRGQQVTLRCSPKSGHDTVSWYQQALGQGPQFIFQYYEEEERQRGNFPDRFSGHQFPNYSSELNVNALLLGDSALYLCASRPRDRGREGMNTEAFFGQGTRLTVV.

The J gene is TRBJ2-1, the V gene TRBV5-4; 9 bases map to TRBD2. The CDR3 sequence is 15 residues long. Per the germline V gene, CDR1 is SGHNT and CDR2 is YYREEE (reference sequence). V dropped 0 bases and J dropped 7; count of bases not matched to a gene: 5. CDR3 coding DNA: TGTGCCAGCAGCTTGGTGGGACTAGCTTGGAATGAGCAGTTCTTC. Residues: CASSLVGLAWNEQFF.

This clone was observed once. The chain links TRBV5-1 to TRBJ2-3, with D perhaps matching TRBD1 (6 bases). Germline V gives CDR1 SGHRS, CDR2 YFSETQ. Trimming shortened V by 5 bases and J by 2 bases, and 12 bases separated the two germline ends. The CDR3 spans 14 residues. CDR3 amino acids: CASSSGQHTDTQYF. The DNA for the CDR3 is TGCGCCAGCAGTTCTGGACAGCACACAGATACGCAGTATTTT.

This sequence joins TRBV12-5 and TRBJ1-6; 10 nucleotides align to TRBD1. Germline V gene data show CDR1 as LGHNT and CDR2 as FRNRAP. CDR3 length equals 15 residues. V was clipped by 3 bases and J by 8 bases; unmatched bases: 4. CDR3 protein: CASGFNGTGDSPLHF. DNA for the CDR3: TGTGCTAGTGGTTTTAATGGGACAGGGGATTCACCCCTCCACTTT.

The DNA for the CDR3 is TGTGCCAGCAGCCCCCTAGCGGGGGGTTACAATGAGCAGTTCTTC. Protein sequence: CASSPLAGGYNEQFF. The rearrangement uses TRBV6-5 and TRBJ2-1; 11 bases are a match to TRBD2. V gave up 6 bases and J gave up 4 bases; unmatched junction bases: 5. The CDR3 is 15 amino acids. Germline assignment: CDR1 MNHEY and CDR2 SVGAGI.

This chain links TRBV21-1 with TRBJ2-5; the listed D gene, TRBD1, was not tested against the DNA. TRBV21-1 is recorded as a pseudogene. There are 15 residues in the CDR3. CDR3 DNA sequence: TGTGCCAGCAGCAAAGCTGGGCAGTTTGGGTTTCACCAGTACTTC. Protein product: CASSKAGQFGFHQYF.

The chain links TRBV9 to TRBJ2-3; 15 nucleotides agree with TRBD2. CDR1 and CDR2 from the germline V gene are SGDLS and YYNGEE. V trimming: 4 bases; J trimming: 4 bases; junction bases outside the gene matches: 7. This CDR3 has 17 residues. CDR3 loop: CASSPRTSGGASDTQYF. CDR3 nucleotide sequence: TGTGCCAGCAGCCCGCGGACTAGCGGGGGGGCTTCAGATACGCAGTATTTT. Using reference TRBV9 and TRBJ2-3 for the parts outside the CDR3, the full variable domain is DSGVTQTPKHLITATGQRVTLRCSPRSGDLSVYWYQQSLDQGLQFLIQYYNGEERAKGNILERFSAQQFPDLHSELNLSSLELGDSALYFCASSPRTSGGASDTQYFGPGTRLTVL.

This clone has more than one count but fewer than ten. The J gene is TRBJ1-2, the V gene TRBV2; D not resolved. V dropped 7 bases and J dropped 4 bases, with 7 bases sitting between them. The length of the CDR3 is 11 residues. Germline V lookup: CDR1 SNHLY, CDR2 FYNNEI. The CDR3 DNA reads as TGTGCCAGCAATTCGGGCTATGGCTACACCTTC. Protein: CASNSGYGYTF.

The chain recombines TRBV13 with TRBJ2-3, with D possibly called TRBD1 or TRBD2 (5 bases each). Trimming left V 5 bases short and J 6 bases short, with 21 bases between. This CDR3 has 16 residues. Per germline, CDR1 PRHDT and CDR2 FYEKMQ (reference sequence). CDR3 coding DNA: TGTGCCAGCAGCGGGACGGCCGGAACGTGGTTTGATACGCAGTATTTT. As protein: CASSGTAGTWFDTQYF.

This clone was seen only once. The rearrangement joins TRBV5-1 to TRBJ2-1; 8 bases align to TRBD1. V was clipped by 0 bases and J by 6 bases; unmatched bases: 14. CDR1 and CDR2 from the germline V gene are SGHRS and YFSETQ. The length of the CDR3 is 18 residues. CDR3 region: CASSLGQGAGRRPNEQFF. The CDR3 coding sequence is TGCGCCAGCAGCTTGGGGCAGGGGGCGGGAAGGAGGCCCAATGAGCAGTTCTTC.

The rearrangement joins TRBV14 to TRBJ1-1; 7 bases line up with TRBD1. V shed 3 bases, J shed 10 bases, and the junction held 14 bases outside the gene matches. The CDR3 extends over 15 amino acids. Germline CDR1 and CDR2: SGHDN and FVKESK. The CDR3 loop reads CASSHEGQPYIRAFF. The CDR3 nucleotides are TGTGCCAGCAGCCACGAGGGACAGCCCTATATACGAGCTTTCTTT.

This chain links TRBV2 with TRBJ2-7; D gene uncertain. Trimming pared 3 bases from V and 0 bases from J, leaving 12 bases between. CDR3 length equals 15 residues. CDR1 SNHLY and CDR2 FYNNEI come from the germline V gene. The CDR3 here is CASSESVMSSYEQYF. DNA of the CDR3: TGTGCCAGCAGTGAGTCGGTAATGAGCTCCTACGAGCAGTACTTC.

The chain uses TRBV5-4 and TRBJ1-1, with 9 bases identical to TRBD1. Germline V gives CDR1 SGHNT, CDR2 YYREEE (reference sequence). CDR3 size: 14 residues. V lost 4 bases to trimming and J lost 5 bases; unmatched junction nucleotides: 6. The CDR3, as DNA: TGTGCCAGCAGCCCGGACAGGGGTGGGACTGAAGCTTTCTTT. Amino acids: CASSPDRGGTEAFF.